The text below deals with one T cell receptor beta chain. What it recognizes is unknown. The sample belongs to a study of cytomegalovirus exposure and HLA in healthy donors. Study in general: Genetic ancestry analysis placed around four fifths of the roughly 400 donors that were genotyped in the Caucasian-associated cluster.

With 60 Vbeta and 13 Jbeta primers, the PCR was carried out. The repertoire was sequenced with immunoSEQ multiplex PCR; TCRdb's copy has only in-frame clones and lacks some. The sample includes 60,000 to 75,000 clones, 80% to 90% of them seen just once. This CDR3 contains 18 residues. In germline, CDR1 is MNHEY, CDR2 SMNVEV (reference sequence). Germline trimming cut 2 bases from V and 1 base from J; bases unmatched to any gene: 9. Findings and caveats of the study: Relative to equally common others, HLA-associated TCR beta chains showed greater clonal expansion in a later analysis. By HLA locus, TCR association rates varied in a later analysis, with DRB1 showing the most and HLA-C the fewest.

The origin of this receptor is a woman under 40 in good health and CMV-seropositive. The chain uses TRBV27 and TRBJ2-1, with 9 bases aligning to TRBD2. The specimen sequenced was PBMCs. The CDR3: CASSLEREAVWSYNEQFF. CDR3 DNA: TGTGCCAGCAGTTTAGAGCGGGAGGCCGTTTGGTCCTACAATGAGCAGTTCTTC.